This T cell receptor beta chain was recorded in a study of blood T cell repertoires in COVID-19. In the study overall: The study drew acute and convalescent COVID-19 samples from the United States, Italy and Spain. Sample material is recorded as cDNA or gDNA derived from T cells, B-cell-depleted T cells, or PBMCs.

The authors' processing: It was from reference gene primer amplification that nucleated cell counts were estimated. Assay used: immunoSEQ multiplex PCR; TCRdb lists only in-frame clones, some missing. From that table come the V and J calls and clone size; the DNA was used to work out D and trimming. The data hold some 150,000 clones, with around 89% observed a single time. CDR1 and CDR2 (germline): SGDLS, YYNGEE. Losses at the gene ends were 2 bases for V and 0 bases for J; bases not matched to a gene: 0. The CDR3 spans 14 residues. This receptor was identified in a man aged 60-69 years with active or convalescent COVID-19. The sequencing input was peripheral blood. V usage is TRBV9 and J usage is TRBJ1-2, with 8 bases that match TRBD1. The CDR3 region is CASSVDRANYGYTF. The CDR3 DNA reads TGTGCCAGCAGCGTGGACAGGGCTAACTATGGCTACACCTTC.